One sample yielded the 12 T cell receptor beta chains listed below, sequenced in a study of vaccination and CD4 T cells after COVID-19. Scientists ran DNA taken from cultured CD4+ T cells through the Oncomine TCR Beta short-read assay for sequencing. TCRdb re-analysed the PCR reads in MiXCR, keeping a single row per CDR3 protein. The sample gives some 8,500 distinct CDR3 sequences, about 55% of which show up once; roughly half is in the top ten. As to treatment: roughly nine-day PBMC culture with coronavirus spike peptide pools or control peptides (ViraFEST assay). Antigens for these TCRs are unknown. The source material was CD4+ T cells from blood, cultured in vitro. These receptors all stem from a human donor who had recovered from COVID-19.

This clonotype was seen only once. The rearrangement links TRBV7-9 to TRBJ2-1; D is possibly TRBD1 (5 bases). The CDR3 is 14 amino acids. CDR1 and CDR2 from the germline V gene are SEHNR and FQNEAQ (reference sequence). V lost 0 bases to trimming and J lost 9 bases, with 12 bases between them. This CDR3 reads CASSLASGRSEQFF. The CDR3, as DNA: TGTGCCAGCAGCTTAGCTTCAGGGCGGAGTGAGCAGTTCTTC.

In this sample, this clonotype turned up a few times. The chain combines TRBV11-3 with TRBJ2-5; D might be TRBD1 or TRBD2, each matching 5 bases. CDR1 and CDR2 from the germline V gene are SGHNT and YENEEA. The length of the CDR3 is 14 residues. The germline V and J ends were trimmed by 5 bases and 4 bases, with 14 bases remaining between them. CDR3 coding DNA: TGTGCCAGCAGCCCTGGGACGAGATTAGAGACCCAGTACTTC. It encodes CASSPGTRLETQYF. The full variable domain, rest sourced from reference TRBV11-3 and TRBJ2-5, is EAGVVQSPRYKIIEKKQPVAFWCNPISGHNTLYWYLQNLGQGPELLIRYENEEAVDDSQLPKDRFSAERLKGVDSTLKIQPAELGDSAVYLCASSPGTRLETQYFGPGTRLLVL.

The chain couples TRBV11-3 to TRBJ1-2; 8 positions agree with TRBD1. This CDR3 spans 16 amino acids. Germline loops: CDR1 SGHNT, CDR2 YENEEA. V gave up 5 bases and J gave up 4 bases; unmatched junction bases: 12. CDR3 in amino acids: CASSQSGTGIIYGYTF. CDR3 DNA sequence: TGTGCCAGCAGCCAATCCGGGACAGGCATCATCTATGGCTACACCTTC.

The J gene is TRBJ1-2, the V gene TRBV6-2 or TRBV6-3; tentatively, D is TRBD1 (5 bases). This CDR3 comprises 14 residues. V was pared by 2 bases and J by 1 base, with 8 bases between. Looked up from germline, CDR1 is MNHEY and CDR2 is SVGEGT. CDR3 DNA sequence: TGTGCCAGCAGTTACCATGGGGGTAACTATGGCTACACCTTC. Residues: CASSYHGGNYGYTF.

The chain's CDR3 is CSALRQGANQHTQYF. The DNA of the CDR3 is TGCAGTGCCCTCCGCCAGGGGGCGAATCAACATACGCAGTATTTT. The chain is built from TRBV20-1 and TRBJ2-3, with TRBD1 identical over 8 bases. Trimming removed 6 bases from V and 7 bases from J; junction bases left unmatched: 15. The CDR3 extends over 15 amino acids. Looked up from germline, CDR1 is DFQATT and CDR2 is SNEGSKA (reference sequence).

The table lists this clonotype with a few counts. V usage is TRBV27 and J usage is TRBJ2-7; tentative D call: TRBD1 (6 bases). CDR3 length: 14 residues. Germline V gene data show CDR1 as MNHEY and CDR2 as SMNVEV (reference sequence). Trimming left V 9 bases short and J 5 bases short, with 20 bases between. In DNA, the CDR3 is TGTGCCAGGGCGAGGGTAGGGGGTGTTCACGAGCAGTACTTC. Its protein is CARARVGGVHEQYF.

This clonotype was recorded only once. The genes are TRBV6-5 and TRBJ2-3; D might be TRBD1 or TRBD2, each matching 5 bases. CDR3 length: 17 residues. Germline V gene sequence: CDR1 MNHEY, CDR2 SVGAGI. The ends were cut back, 4 bases at V and 1 base at J, with 18 bases in the middle. CDR3 in DNA: TGTGCCAGCAGTTCCCTTAGTCGAAGGGGAGGCACAGATACGCAGTATTTT. This encodes CASSSLSRRGGTDTQYF.

The chain employs TRBV29-1 and TRBJ1-5, with D perhaps matching TRBD1 (6 bases). Trimming took off 4 bases at V and 4 bases at J, with 11 bases between the two ends. Germline V CDR1 and CDR2: SQVTM, ANQGSEA. The CDR3 spans 13 residues. The DNA of the CDR3 is TGCAGCGTTGGGGACACGGAGAATCAGCCCCAGCATTTT. As protein: CSVGDTENQPQHF.

This chain links TRBV2 with TRBJ2-2; D remains unclear. Trimming took 8 bases from V and 2 from J, leaving 9 bases between them. The CDR3 is made up of 13 amino acids. Germline CDR1 reads SNHLY; CDR2 reads FYNNEI. The CDR3 protein is CASAVGNTGELFF. CDR3 nucleotide sequence: TGTGCCAGCGCGGTGGGAAACACCGGGGAGCTGTTTTTT.

The gene calls are TRBV20-1 and TRBJ2-1, with 7 nucleotides matching TRBD2. Unmatched junction bases numbered 8, after V lost 3 bases and J lost 3 bases. Looked up from germline, CDR1 is DFQATT and CDR2 is SNEGSKA (reference sequence). CDR3 length: 15 amino acids. The DNA of the CDR3 is TGCAGTGCTAGTGGAGGCGGGGGAGGCTACAATGAGCAGTTCTTC. Translating gives CSASGGGGGYNEQFF.

The chain links TRBV29-1 to TRBJ2-5, with TRBD2 matching over 12 bases. This CDR3 region has 15 residues. Germline assignment: CDR1 SQVTM and CDR2 ANQGSEA. Trimming took 4 bases from V and 4 from J; bases not matched to a gene: 7. The CDR3 DNA reads as TGCAGCGTTGTTTTACTAGCGGGGGGCCGAGAGACCCAGTACTTC. It translates to CSVVLLAGGRETQYF.

The chain combines TRBV2 with TRBJ1-2, with TRBD1 matching over 7 bases. Trimming took 9 bases from V and 7 from J; bases not matched to a gene: 11. Germline-derived CDR1 and CDR2 are SNHLY and FYNNEI. This CDR3 is 13 amino acids long. The CDR3 region is CASAGDRVFGYTF. CDR3 sequence (DNA): TGTGCCAGTGCCGGAGACAGGGTGTTTGGCTACACCTTC.